These 29 T cell receptor beta chains came from one sample sequenced in a study of cytomegalovirus exposure and HLA in healthy donors. The PCR used 60 Vbeta and 13 Jbeta primers. Sequencing was performed with immunoSEQ multiplex PCR; in TCRdb, only in-frame clones are kept and a portion is missing. The repertoire holds roughly 120,000 clones, with around 78% as singletons. What was sequenced was PBMCs. Every receptor here comes from a man between 35 and 55 years old in good health and CMV-seronegative.

In its sample, this clone was seen a few times. CDR3 nucleotides: TGTGCCAGCAGCCGCGGGAGTTCGGCAGATACGCAGTATTTT. Translating it yields CASSRGSSADTQYF. This chain uses TRBV7-9 with TRBJ2-3; 7 nucleotides agree with TRBD2. The CDR3 length is 14 residues. Trimming took 5 bases from V and 4 from J; bases not matched to a gene: 6. Germline-derived CDR1 and CDR2 are SEHNR and FQNEAQ (reference sequence).

This clone has more than one count but fewer than ten. This CDR3 reads CASLLGGQVYGYTF. For the CDR3, the DNA is TGTGCCAGCCTCCTCGGAGGGCAGGTCTATGGCTACACCTTC. The gene calls are TRBV2 and TRBJ1-2; no firm D call. The ends were cut back, 8 bases at V and 4 bases at J, with 17 bases in the middle. The germline V gene encodes CDR1 SNHLY and CDR2 FYNNEI. The CDR3 totals 14 residues.

In regard to this clone: This same CDR3 is encoded by further DNA sequences in the sample. V and J are TRBV19 and TRBJ2-7; TRBD2 matches 7 bases. This CDR3 spans 14 amino acids. Germline-derived CDR1 and CDR2 are LNHDA and SQIVND (reference sequence). V was pared by 6 bases and J by 4 bases, with 9 bases of the junction left unmatched. The CDR3 coding sequence is TGTGCCAGTAGCCGACTAGCAGGGAGTTACGAGCAGTACTTC. Residues: CASSRLAGSYEQYF.

The table lists this clone with a count of one. An end of the junction differs from the germline gene, which may be a read error. The chain has TRBV7-9 and TRBJ2-5; 8 positions agree with TRBD2. The CDR3 is 17 amino acids. In germline, CDR1 is SEHNR, CDR2 FQNEAQ (reference sequence). This chain's CDR3 is CSSSLAAGAGPQETQYF. Written as DNA, the CDR3 is TGTTCCAGCAGCTTAGCAGCGGGGGCAGGGCCCCAAGAGACCCAGTACTTC.

As regards this clone: Other DNA sequences in this sample translate to the same CDR3. This chain joins TRBV19 and TRBJ2-3; the D gene is possibly TRBD2 (6 bases). Trimming removed 6 bases at V and 6 bases at J, with 16 bases between. The germline V gene has CDR1 LNHDA and CDR2 SQIVND (reference sequence). This CDR3 region has 14 residues. Here the CDR3 DNA reads TGTGCCAGTAGACTAACGGGACTTACCGATACGCAGTATTTT. Amino acid sequence: CASRLTGLTDTQYF.

V gene TRBV9 combines with J gene TRBJ2-1; D may be TRBD1 (6 bases). The CDR3 runs 12 residues. Germline assignment: CDR1 SGDLS and CDR2 YYNGEE. Trimming stripped 6 bases from V and 7 bases from J, with 11 bases between. In nucleotides, the CDR3 is TGTGCCAGCATGGGGGCCCGGAATGAGCAGTTCTTC. Translating gives CASMGARNEQFF.

This chain connects TRBV6-5 to TRBJ2-7; D perhaps matches TRBD2 (7 bases). This CDR3 has 10 amino acids. Germline CDR1 MNHEY, CDR2 SVGAGI. V gave up 6 bases and J gave up 11 bases, with 11 bases separating them. The CDR3 is CASRGEGEYF. Here the CDR3 DNA reads TGTGCCAGCAGGGGGGAGGGGGAGTACTTC.

V gene TRBV5-6 combines with J gene TRBJ2-1; 11 bases fit TRBD1. Germline V gene lookup returns CDR1 SGHDT and CDR2 YYEEEE. With V trimmed by 4 bases and J by 8 bases, 8 bases remained unmatched. The CDR3 spans 15 residues. CDR3 DNA sequence: TGTGCCAGCAGCCCTGGGACAGGGGGGGGTTATGAGCAGTTCTTC. Its protein product is CASSPGTGGGYEQFF.

This clone was recorded once. CDR3 amino acids: CASSDGAKSYEQYF. CDR3 coding DNA: TGTGCCAGCAGCGATGGGGCCAAATCCTACGAGCAGTACTTC. V is TRBV7-8 and J is TRBJ2-7, with D maybe TRBD1 (5 bases). CDR1 SGHVS and CDR2 FQNEAQ come from the germline V gene. This CDR3 region has 14 residues. V dropped 5 bases and J dropped 1 base, with 12 bases sitting between them. The full variable domain, rest sourced from reference TRBV7-8 and TRBJ2-7, is GAGVSQSPRYKVAKRGQDVALRCDPISGHVSLFWYQQALGQGPEFLTYFQNEAQLDKSGLPSDRFFAERPEGSVSTLKIQRTQQEDSAVYLCASSDGAKSYEQYFGPGTRLTVT.

This clone was found once. The chain joins TRBV6-5 to TRBJ2-7; 8 bases are a match to TRBD1. The CDR3 length is 14 residues. Per germline, CDR1 MNHEY and CDR2 SVGAGI. V trimming: 5 bases; J trimming: 5 bases; junction bases outside the gene matches: 8. The CDR3 loop reads CASSLRQGTDEQYF. The CDR3 nucleotides are TGTGCCAGCAGTCTACGACAGGGGACGGACGAGCAGTACTTC.

This clone was counted between two and nine times. This rearrangement joins TRBV11-2 to TRBJ2-7, with D hard to call. CDR3 length equals 13 residues. V lost 5 bases and J 2 bases, leaving 10 bases between the germline ends. The germline V gene encodes CDR1 SGHAT and CDR2 FQNNGV. Here the CDR3 DNA reads TGTGCCAGCAGCCAGACAAATCCCTACGAGCAGTACTTC. This translates into CASSQTNPYEQYF.

This chain links TRBV15 with TRBJ1-2, with D hard to call. Trimming stripped 5 bases from V and 6 bases from J, with 13 bases between. This CDR3 spans 13 amino acids. Germline loops: CDR1 LNHNV, CDR2 YYDKDF (reference sequence). This CDR3 reads CATSRRGLDGYTF. The CDR3 coding sequence is TGTGCCACCAGCCGTCGAGGATTGGATGGCTACACCTTC.

V gene TRBV6-6 combines with J gene TRBJ1-2, with a tentative D call TRBD1 (5 bases). The CDR3 runs to 15 residues. V shed 5 bases and J shed 8 bases, with 21 bases lying between them. Germline-derived CDR1 and CDR2 are MNHNY and SVGAGI (reference sequence). The CDR3 loop is CASSLTIGHLGGYTF. CDR3 coding DNA: TGTGCCAGCAGTCTAACCATCGGACACCTTGGGGGCTACACCTTC.

V and J are TRBV7-3 and TRBJ2-5, with 8 bases matching TRBD1. Per the germline V gene, CDR1 is SGHTA and CDR2 is FQGTGA. The CDR3 is made up of 13 amino acids. V trimming: 5 bases; J trimming: 5 bases; junction bases outside the gene matches: 4. For the CDR3, the DNA is TGTGCCAGCAGCCCAGGGGGCTGGGAGACCCAGTACTTC. It translates to CASSPGGWETQYF.

The rearrangement links TRBV6-5 to TRBJ1-1; 7 positions match TRBD1. The length of the CDR3 is 15 residues. V lost 6 bases to trimming and J lost 1 base; unmatched junction nucleotides: 8. Looked up from germline, CDR1 is MNHEY and CDR2 is SVGAGI. The CDR3 spells CASRYNRDRNTEAFF. The CDR3 DNA is TGTGCCAGCAGATACAACAGGGACAGGAACACTGAAGCTTTCTTT.

The rearrangement links TRBV5-1 to TRBJ2-3; D not resolved. From germline, CDR1 is SGHRS and CDR2 YFSETQ. The ends were cut back, 4 bases at V and 1 base at J, with 13 bases in the middle. The CDR3 consists of 15 residues. CDR3 amino acids: CASSQVDIGTDTQYF. DNA of the CDR3: TGCGCCAGCAGCCAAGTAGATATTGGCACAGATACGCAGTATTTT.

The rearrangement links TRBV2 to TRBJ1-4; 8 bases are a match to TRBD1. The CDR3 consists of 13 residues. Germline CDR1 reads SNHLY; CDR2 reads FYNNEI. The trim removed 6 bases at V and 8 bases at J, leaving 5 bases unmatched. The CDR3 here is CASRSGQVEKLFF. CDR3 coding DNA: TGTGCCAGCAGGTCGGGACAGGTCGAAAAACTGTTTTTT. Together with reference TRBV2 and TRBJ1-4, the CDR3 gives the full variable domain: EPEVTQTPSHQVTQMGQEVILRCVPISNHLYFYWYRQILGQKVEFLVSFYNNEISEKSEIFDDQFSVERPDGSNFTLKIRSTKLEDSAMYFCASRSGQVEKLFFGSGTQLSVL.

V gene TRBV9 combines with J gene TRBJ1-4; TRBD1 matches at 8 bases. V shed 3 bases and J 10 bases; nucleotides not matched to a gene: 5. Germline V gene lookup returns CDR1 SGDLS and CDR2 YYNGEE. This CDR3 comprises 13 residues. DNA of the CDR3: TGTGCCAGCAGCGGCACAGGGACAGGAAAACTGTTTTTT. Amino acids: CASSGTGTGKLFF.

CDR3 coding DNA: TGTGCCAGCAGCCCGGACAGGAACTATGGCTACACCTTC. It translates to CASSPDRNYGYTF. The genes are TRBV5-5 and TRBJ1-2; 7 bases map to TRBD1. The CDR3 is made up of 13 amino acids. V gave up 4 bases and J gave up 2 bases; unmatched junction bases: 2. The germline V gene encodes CDR1 SGHKS and CDR2 YYEKEE (reference sequence).

The V call is TRBV5-6, the J call TRBJ2-3; a possible D gene is TRBD1 (6 bases). Between the trimmed V and J ends, which lost 3 bases and 6 bases, there was a span of 11 bases. The CDR3 sequence is 13 residues long. Germline CDR1 and CDR2: SGHDT and YYEEEE. CDR3 sequence (DNA): TGTGCCAGCAGCTCAACAGGGTCGGATACGCAGTATTTT. It specifies CASSSTGSDTQYF.

V gene TRBV5-1 combines with J gene TRBJ2-3, with 9 positions matching TRBD1. Losses at the gene ends were 1 base for V and 11 bases for J; bases not matched to a gene: 5. Germline V gene data show CDR1 as SGHRS and CDR2 as YFSETQ. The CDR3 is 13 residues long. The CDR3 region has the DNA TGCGCCAGCAGCTTGCCACAGGGACAGGGGCAGTATTTT. This sequence encodes CASSLPQGQGQYF. The full variable domain, rest sourced from reference TRBV5-1 and TRBJ2-3, is KAGVTQTPRYLIKTRGQQVTLSCSPISGHRSVSWYQQTPGQGLQFLFEYFSETQRNKGNFPGRFSGRQFSNSRSEMNVSTLELGDSALYLCASSLPQGQGQYFGPGTRLTVL.

The rearrangement uses TRBV28 and TRBJ2-7; 8 positions match TRBD1. This CDR3 has 12 residues. Looked up from germline, CDR1 is MDHEN and CDR2 is SYDVKM. The V segment lost 10 bases and the J segment 2 bases; nucleotides outside the gene matches: 4. The CDR3 protein is CATVTGAYEQYF. The DNA for the CDR3 is TGTGCCACCGTGACAGGGGCCTACGAGCAGTACTTC.

J is TRBJ2-3 and V is TRBV5-4, with D maybe TRBD1 (6 bases). Trimming took off 0 bases at V and 3 bases at J, with 8 bases between the two ends. The CDR3 extends over 14 amino acids. The germline gives CDR1 SGHNT, CDR2 YYREEE (reference sequence). CDR3 DNA: TGTGCCAGCAGCTTGGTGGGGGCAACAGATACGCAGTATTTT. Its translation: CASSLVGATDTQYF. The complete variable domain, with remaining parts taken from reference TRBV5-4 and TRBJ2-3, reads ETGVTQSPTHLIKTRGQQVTLRCSSQSGHNTVSWYQQALGQGPQFIFQYYREEENGRGNFPPRFSGLQFPNYSSELNVNALELDDSALYLCASSLVGATDTQYFGPGTRLTVL.

This clone was found a few times. This sequence joins TRBV19 and TRBJ1-5; a weak D match, TRBD1 (5 bases). Per germline, CDR1 LNHDA and CDR2 SQIVND (reference sequence). V gave up 5 bases and J gave up 5 bases, with 13 bases separating them. The CDR3 extends over 14 amino acids. CDR3 nucleotide sequence: TGTGCCAGTAGTGGGGACTGGGGCTATCAGCCCCAGCATTTT. Protein product: CASSGDWGYQPQHF.

The chain recombines TRBV27 with TRBJ2-7; tentative D call: TRBD1 (5 bases). Trimming removed 5 bases at V and 5 bases at J, with 10 bases between. In germline, CDR1 is MNHEY, CDR2 SMNVEV (reference sequence). The CDR3 covers 12 residues. CDR3 nucleotides: TGTGCCAGCAGTCCCCAGGGCGACGAGCAGTACTTC. Protein: CASSPQGDEQYF.

This clone was recorded once. The CDR3 DNA reads as TGTGCCATCCTTGATGGGGGAGGAAAGAACGAGCAGTACTTC. This codes for CAILDGGGKNEQYF. This chain uses TRBV10-3 with TRBJ2-7, with D possibly TRBD2 on 6 matching bases. Trimming left V 8 bases short and J 5 bases short, with 19 bases between. Germline CDR1 reads ENHRY; CDR2 reads SYGVKD. The CDR3 sequence is 14 residues long.

V gene TRBV18 combines with J gene TRBJ2-2; D is undetermined. The CDR3 has 16 amino acids. CDR1 is KGHSH and CDR2 is LQKENI in the germline V gene. Trimming cost V 0 bases and J 3 bases, with 11 bases left between them. As DNA, the CDR3 is TGTGCCAGCTCACCACCGAATGGCCGGGACACCGGGGAGCTGTTTTTT. Amino acid sequence: CASSPPNGRDTGELFF.

The chain joins TRBV9 to TRBJ1-2; D is unresolved. Per the germline V gene, CDR1 is SGDLS and CDR2 is YYNGEE. There are 14 residues in the CDR3. The V and J ends lost 0 bases and 4 bases respectively, with 10 bases between them. CDR3 sequence (DNA): TGTGCCAGCAGCGTAGATTCCCGAGGCTATGGCTACACCTTC. It yields the protein CASSVDSRGYGYTF. The full variable domain, with the rest looked up from reference TRBV9 and TRBJ1-2, is DSGVTQTPKHLITATGQRVTLRCSPRSGDLSVYWYQQSLDQGLQFLIQYYNGEERAKGNILERFSAQQFPDLHSELNLSSLELGDSALYFCASSVDSRGYGYTFGSGTRLTVV.

The gene calls are TRBV7-8 and TRBJ1-4; weak D call: TRBD1 (5 bases). V lost 2 bases, J lost 8 bases, and 15 bases lay in between. CDR3 length equals 15 residues. Germline loops: CDR1 SGHVS, CDR2 FQNEAQ. The CDR3: CASSLRPGVGEKLFF. CDR3 nucleotides: TGTGCCAGCAGCTTACGTCCGGGGGTTGGAGAAAAACTGTTTTTT.